This T cell receptor (beta chain) was identified during a study of blood T cell repertoires in COVID-19. Overall study context: There were acute and convalescent COVID-19 samples, and they came from the United States, Italy and Spain. The cDNA or gDNA used as material had been derived from T cells, B-cell-depleted T cells, or PBMCs.

Germline lookup yields CDR1 MDHEN and CDR2 SYDVKM. 13 amino acids form the CDR3, both terminal residues included. In the case of this clone: The DNA is left out, because the CDR3 cannot be placed on it with certainty; the CDR3 is given as TCRdb lists it.

Authors' analysis steps: Reference gene primer amplification gave nucleated cell count estimates. TCRdb's table, derived via immunoSEQ multiplex PCR, lists solely in-frame clones and lacks some. V and J calls and clone size are those listed in that table; D and trimming were worked out from the DNA. The sample has some 190,000 clones, 75% to 90% seen once. The specimen sequenced was peripheral blood. V is TRBV28 and J is TRBJ2-5; TRBD2 is the table's D call and was not checked against the DNA. The TCR sequence derives from a woman aged 60-75 years with acute or convalescent COVID-19. CDR3 loop: CASSDFRGETQYF.